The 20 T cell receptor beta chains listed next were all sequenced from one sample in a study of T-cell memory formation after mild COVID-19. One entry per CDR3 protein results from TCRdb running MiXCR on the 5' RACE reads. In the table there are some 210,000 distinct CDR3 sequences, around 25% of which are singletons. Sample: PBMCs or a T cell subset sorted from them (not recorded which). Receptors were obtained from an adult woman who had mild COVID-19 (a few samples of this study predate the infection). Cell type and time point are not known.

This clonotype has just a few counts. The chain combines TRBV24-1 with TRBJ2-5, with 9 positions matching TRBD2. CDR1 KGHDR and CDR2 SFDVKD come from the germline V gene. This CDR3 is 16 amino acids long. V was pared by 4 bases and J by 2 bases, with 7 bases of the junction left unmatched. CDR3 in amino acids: CATSEPLAGSQETQYF. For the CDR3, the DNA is TGTGCCACCAGTGAACCTCTAGCGGGATCACAAGAGACCCAGTACTTC.

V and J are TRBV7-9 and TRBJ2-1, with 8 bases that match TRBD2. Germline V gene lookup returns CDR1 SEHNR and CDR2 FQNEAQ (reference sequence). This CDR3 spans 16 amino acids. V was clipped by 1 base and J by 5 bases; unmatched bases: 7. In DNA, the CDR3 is TGTGCCAGCAGCTTAGATCCTAGCGGGTCTAACAATGAGCAGTTCTTC. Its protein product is CASSLDPSGSNNEQFF.

The chain's CDR3 is CASSEEVGGQQETQYF. CDR3 nucleotides: TGTGCCAGCAGTGAAGAAGTAGGGGGACAGCAAGAGACCCAGTACTTC. The chain employs TRBV6-1 and TRBJ2-5; 7 nucleotides line up with TRBD1. Germline CDR1 reads MNHNS; CDR2 reads SASEGT. This CDR3 comprises 16 residues. V was clipped by 1 base and J by 2 bases; unmatched bases: 7.

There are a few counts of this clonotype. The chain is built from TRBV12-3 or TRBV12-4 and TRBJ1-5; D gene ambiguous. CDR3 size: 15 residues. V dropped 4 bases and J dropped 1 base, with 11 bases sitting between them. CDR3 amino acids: CASSSAKGSNQPQHF. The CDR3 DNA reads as TGTGCCAGCAGTTCCGCGAAGGGAAGCAATCAGCCCCAGCATTTT.

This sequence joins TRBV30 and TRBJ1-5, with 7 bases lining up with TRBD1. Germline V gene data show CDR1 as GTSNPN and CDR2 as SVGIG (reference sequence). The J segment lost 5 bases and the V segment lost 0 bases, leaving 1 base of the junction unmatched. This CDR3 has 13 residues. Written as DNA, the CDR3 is TGTGCCTGGAGTGTAACAGGGGATCAGCCCCAGCATTTT. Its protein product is CAWSVTGDQPQHF.

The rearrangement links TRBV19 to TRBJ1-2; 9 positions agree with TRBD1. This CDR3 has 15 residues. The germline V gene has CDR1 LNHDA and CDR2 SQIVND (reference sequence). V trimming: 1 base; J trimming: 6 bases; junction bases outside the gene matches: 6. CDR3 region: CASSIVGQGNDGYTF. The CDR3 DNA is TGTGCCAGTAGTATAGTGGGACAGGGAAATGATGGCTACACCTTC.

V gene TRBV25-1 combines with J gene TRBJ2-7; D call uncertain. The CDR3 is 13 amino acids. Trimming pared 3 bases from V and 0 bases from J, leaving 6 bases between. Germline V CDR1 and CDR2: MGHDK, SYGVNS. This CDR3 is CASSDQSSYEQYF. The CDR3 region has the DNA TGTGCCAGCAGTGACCAAAGCTCCTACGAGCAGTACTTC.

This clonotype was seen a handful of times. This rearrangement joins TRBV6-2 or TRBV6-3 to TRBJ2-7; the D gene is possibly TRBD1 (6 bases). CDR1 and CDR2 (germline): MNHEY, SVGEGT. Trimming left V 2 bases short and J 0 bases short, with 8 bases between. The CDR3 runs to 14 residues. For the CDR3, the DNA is TGTGCCAGCAGTTACGGGACATTCTCCTACGAGCAGTACTTC. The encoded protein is CASSYGTFSYEQYF.

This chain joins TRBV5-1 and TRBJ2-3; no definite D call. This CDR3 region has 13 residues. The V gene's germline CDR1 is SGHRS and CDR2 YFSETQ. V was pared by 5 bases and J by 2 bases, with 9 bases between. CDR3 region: CASRPESTDTQYF. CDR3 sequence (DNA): TGCGCCAGCAGACCGGAATCCACAGATACGCAGTATTTT. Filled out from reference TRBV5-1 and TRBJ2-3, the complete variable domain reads KAGVTQTPRYLIKTRGQQVTLSCSPISGHRSVSWYQQTPGQGLQFLFEYFSETQRNKGNFPGRFSGRQFSNSRSEMNVSTLELGDSALYLCASRPESTDTQYFGPGTRLTVL.

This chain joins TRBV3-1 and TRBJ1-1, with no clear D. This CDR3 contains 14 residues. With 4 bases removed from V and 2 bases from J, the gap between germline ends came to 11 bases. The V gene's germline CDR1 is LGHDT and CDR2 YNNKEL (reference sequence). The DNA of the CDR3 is TGTGCCAGCAGCCCAGTCACACCTAACACTGAAGCTTTCTTT. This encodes CASSPVTPNTEAFF.

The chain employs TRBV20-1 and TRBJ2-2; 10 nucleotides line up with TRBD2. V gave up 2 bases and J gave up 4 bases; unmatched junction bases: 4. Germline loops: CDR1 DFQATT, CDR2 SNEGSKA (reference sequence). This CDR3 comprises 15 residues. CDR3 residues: CSARSSGSGTGELFF. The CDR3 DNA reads TGCAGTGCTAGATCTAGCGGGAGCGGCACCGGGGAGCTGTTTTTT.

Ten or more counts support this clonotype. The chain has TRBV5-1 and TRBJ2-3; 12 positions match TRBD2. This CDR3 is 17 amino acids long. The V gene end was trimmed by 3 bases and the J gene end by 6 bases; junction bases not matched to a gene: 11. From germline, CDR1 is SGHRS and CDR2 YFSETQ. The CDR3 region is CASSSTVTSGRLDTQYF. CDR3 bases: TGCGCCAGCAGCTCGACGGTGACTAGCGGGAGATTGGATACGCAGTATTTT. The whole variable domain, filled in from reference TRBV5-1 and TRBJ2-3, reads KAGVTQTPRYLIKTRGQQVTLSCSPISGHRSVSWYQQTPGQGLQFLFEYFSETQRNKGNFPGRFSGRQFSNSRSEMNVSTLELGDSALYLCASSSTVTSGRLDTQYFGPGTRLTVL.

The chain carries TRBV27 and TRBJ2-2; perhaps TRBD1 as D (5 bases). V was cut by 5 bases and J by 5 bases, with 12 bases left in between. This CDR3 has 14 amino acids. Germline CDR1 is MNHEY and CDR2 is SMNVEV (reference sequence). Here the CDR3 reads CASSGAGFTGELFF. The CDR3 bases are TGTGCCAGCAGTGGGGCCGGGTTTACCGGGGAGCTGTTTTTT.

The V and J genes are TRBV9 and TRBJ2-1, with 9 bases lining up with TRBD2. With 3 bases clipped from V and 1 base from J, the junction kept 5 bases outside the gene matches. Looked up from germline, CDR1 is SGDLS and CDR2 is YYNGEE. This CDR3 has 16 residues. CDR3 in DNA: TGTGCCAGCAGCGAGGCGGGAGGGGGGTCCTACAATGAGCAGTTCTTC. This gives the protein CASSEAGGGSYNEQFF.

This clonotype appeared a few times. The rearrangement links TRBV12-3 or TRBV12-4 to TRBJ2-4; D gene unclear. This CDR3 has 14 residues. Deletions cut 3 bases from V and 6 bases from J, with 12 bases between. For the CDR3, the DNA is TGTGCCAGCAGTTTTTCCCCAGGATCAAACATTCAGTACTTC. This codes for CASSFSPGSNIQYF.

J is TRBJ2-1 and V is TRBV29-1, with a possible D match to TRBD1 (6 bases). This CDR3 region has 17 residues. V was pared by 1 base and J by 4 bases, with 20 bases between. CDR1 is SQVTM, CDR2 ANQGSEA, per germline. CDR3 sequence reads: CSVEAIFRGQIYNEQFF. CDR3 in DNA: TGCAGCGTTGAAGCAATTTTTCGCGGACAGATTTACAATGAGCAGTTCTTC.

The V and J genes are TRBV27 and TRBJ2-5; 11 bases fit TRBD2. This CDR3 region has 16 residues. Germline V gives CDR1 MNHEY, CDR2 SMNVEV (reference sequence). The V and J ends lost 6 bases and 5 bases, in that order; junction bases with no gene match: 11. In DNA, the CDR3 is TGTGCCAGCAGGACCTATAGCGGGGGGGCCCGGGAGACCCAGTACTTC. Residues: CASRTYSGGARETQYF.

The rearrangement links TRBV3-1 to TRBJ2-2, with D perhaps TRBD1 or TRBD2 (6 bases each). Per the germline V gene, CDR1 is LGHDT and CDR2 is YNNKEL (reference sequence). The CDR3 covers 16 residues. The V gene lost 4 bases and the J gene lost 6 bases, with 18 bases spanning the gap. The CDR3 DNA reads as TGTGCCAGCAGCCCGTGGGTGCAGGGGAGGTCCGGGGAGCTGTTTTTT. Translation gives CASSPWVQGRSGELFF.

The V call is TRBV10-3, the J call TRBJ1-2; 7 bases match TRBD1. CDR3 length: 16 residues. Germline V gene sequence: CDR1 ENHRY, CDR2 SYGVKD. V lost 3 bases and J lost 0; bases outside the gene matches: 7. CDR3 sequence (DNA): TGTGCCATCAGTGACGCCGGACAGGAAGCTAACTATGGCTACACCTTC. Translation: CAISDAGQEANYGYTF.

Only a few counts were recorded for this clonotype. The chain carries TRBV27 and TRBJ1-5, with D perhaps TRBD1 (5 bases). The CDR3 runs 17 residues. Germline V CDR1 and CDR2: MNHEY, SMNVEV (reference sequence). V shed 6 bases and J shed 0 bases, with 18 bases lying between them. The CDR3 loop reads CASSPRRGGYSNQPQHF. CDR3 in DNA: TGTGCCAGCAGCCCCCGCCGGGGGGGGTATAGCAATCAGCCCCAGCATTTT.